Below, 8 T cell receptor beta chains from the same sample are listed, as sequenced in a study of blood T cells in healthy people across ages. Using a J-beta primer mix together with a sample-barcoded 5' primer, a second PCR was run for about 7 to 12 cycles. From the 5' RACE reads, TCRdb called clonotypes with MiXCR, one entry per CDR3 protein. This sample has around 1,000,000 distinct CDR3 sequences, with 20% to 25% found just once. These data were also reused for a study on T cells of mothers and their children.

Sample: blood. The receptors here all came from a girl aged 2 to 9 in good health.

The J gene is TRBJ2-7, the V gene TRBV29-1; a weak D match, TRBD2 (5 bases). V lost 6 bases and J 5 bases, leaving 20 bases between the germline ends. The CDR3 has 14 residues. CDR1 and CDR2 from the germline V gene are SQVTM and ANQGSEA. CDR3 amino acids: CSVFDRRGSHEQYF. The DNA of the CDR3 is TGCAGCGTCTTCGACCGGCGAGGGTCCCACGAGCAGTACTTC.

The CDR3 nucleotides read TGTGCCAGCAGTCTTGAGACTAGCGGGATTGCAAATGAGCAGTTCTTC. It is translated as CASSLETSGIANEQFF. The chain links TRBV12-3 or TRBV12-4 to TRBJ2-1, with TRBD2 matching 11 bases. V lost 5 bases to trimming and J lost 7 bases; unmatched junction nucleotides: 10. There are 16 residues in the CDR3.

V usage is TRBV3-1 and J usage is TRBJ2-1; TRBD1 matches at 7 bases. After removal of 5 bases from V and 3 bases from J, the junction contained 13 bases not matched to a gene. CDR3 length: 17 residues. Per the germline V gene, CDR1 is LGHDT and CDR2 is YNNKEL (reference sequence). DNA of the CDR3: TGTGCCAGCAGCTCTCTAAGACAGGGCGGTATCTACAATGAGCAGTTCTTC. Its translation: CASSSLRQGGIYNEQFF.

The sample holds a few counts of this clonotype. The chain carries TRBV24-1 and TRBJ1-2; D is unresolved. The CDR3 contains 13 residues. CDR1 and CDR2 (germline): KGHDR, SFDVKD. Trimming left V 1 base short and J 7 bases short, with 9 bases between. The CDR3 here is CATSDFPQSGYTF. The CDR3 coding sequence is TGTGCCACCAGTGATTTTCCCCAGAGTGGCTACACCTTC.

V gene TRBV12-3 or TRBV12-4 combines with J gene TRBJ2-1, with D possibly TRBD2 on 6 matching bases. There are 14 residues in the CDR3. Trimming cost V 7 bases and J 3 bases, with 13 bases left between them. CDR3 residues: CASNPGGIYNEQFF. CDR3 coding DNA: TGTGCCAGCAACCCTGGAGGGATCTACAATGAGCAGTTCTTC.

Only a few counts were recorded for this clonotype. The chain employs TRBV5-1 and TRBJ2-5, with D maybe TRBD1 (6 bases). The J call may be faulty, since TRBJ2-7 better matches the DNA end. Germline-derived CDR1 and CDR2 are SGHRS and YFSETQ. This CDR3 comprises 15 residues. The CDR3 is CASSSLTGYSYEQYF. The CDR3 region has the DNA TGCGCCAGCAGCTCCCTGACAGGCTACTCCTACGAGCAGTACTTC.

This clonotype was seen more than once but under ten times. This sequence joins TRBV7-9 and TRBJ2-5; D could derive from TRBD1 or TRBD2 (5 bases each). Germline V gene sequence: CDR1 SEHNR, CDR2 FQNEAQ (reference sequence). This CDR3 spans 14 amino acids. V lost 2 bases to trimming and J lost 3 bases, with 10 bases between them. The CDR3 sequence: CASSLSGTEETQYF. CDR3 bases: TGTGCCAGCAGCTTATCAGGGACCGAAGAGACCCAGTACTTC.

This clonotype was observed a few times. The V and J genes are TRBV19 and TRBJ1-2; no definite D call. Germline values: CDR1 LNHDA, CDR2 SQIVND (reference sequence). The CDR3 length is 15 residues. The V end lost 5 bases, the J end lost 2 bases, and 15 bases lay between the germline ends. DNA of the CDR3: TGTGCCAGTAGTCCCTTTAGAGTGGGAAACTATGGCTACACCTTC. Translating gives CASSPFRVGNYGYTF.